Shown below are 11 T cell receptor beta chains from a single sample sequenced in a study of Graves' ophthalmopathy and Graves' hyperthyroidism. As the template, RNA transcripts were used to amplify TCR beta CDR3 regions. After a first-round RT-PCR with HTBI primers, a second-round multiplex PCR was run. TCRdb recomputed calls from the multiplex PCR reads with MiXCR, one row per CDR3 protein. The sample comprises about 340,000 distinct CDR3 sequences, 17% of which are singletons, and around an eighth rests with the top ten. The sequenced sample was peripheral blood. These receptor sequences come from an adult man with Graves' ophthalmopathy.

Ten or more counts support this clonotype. In DNA, the CDR3 is TGTGCCAGCAGCCAAGATTATCGGGAACGTGAGCAGTACTTC. Translating gives CASSQDYREREQYF. This rearrangement joins TRBV4-2 to TRBJ2-7; D is perhaps TRBD2 (5 bases). The V end was cut by 0 bases, the J end by 7 bases, with 13 bases between. CDR1 is LGHNA and CDR2 is YNFKEQ in the germline V gene. The CDR3 has 14 residues.

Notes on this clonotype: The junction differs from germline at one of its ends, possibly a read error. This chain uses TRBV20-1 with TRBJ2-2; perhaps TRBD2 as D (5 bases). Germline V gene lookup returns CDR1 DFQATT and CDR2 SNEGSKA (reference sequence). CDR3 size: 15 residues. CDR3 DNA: TGCAGTGCTAGAACAGCGGTAGTGGTCACCGGGGAGCTGTCTTTT. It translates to CSARTAVVVTGELSF.

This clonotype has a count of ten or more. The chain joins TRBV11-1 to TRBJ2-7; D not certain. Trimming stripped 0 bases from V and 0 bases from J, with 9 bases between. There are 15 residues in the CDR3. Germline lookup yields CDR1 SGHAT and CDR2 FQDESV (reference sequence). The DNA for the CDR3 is TGTGCCAGCAGCTTAGCAGGGCACCGCTCCTACGAGCAGTACTTC. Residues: CASSLAGHRSYEQYF.

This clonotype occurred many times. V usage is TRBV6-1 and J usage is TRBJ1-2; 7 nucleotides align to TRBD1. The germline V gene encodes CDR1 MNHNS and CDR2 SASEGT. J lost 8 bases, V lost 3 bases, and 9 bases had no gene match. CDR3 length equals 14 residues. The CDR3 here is CASSDPTGRAGYTF. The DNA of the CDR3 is TGTGCCAGCAGTGACCCGACAGGGCGGGCCGGCTACACCTTC.

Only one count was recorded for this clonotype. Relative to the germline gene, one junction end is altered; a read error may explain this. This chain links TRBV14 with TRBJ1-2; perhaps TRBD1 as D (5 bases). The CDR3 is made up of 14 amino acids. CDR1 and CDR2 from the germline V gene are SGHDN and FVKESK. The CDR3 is CASSQPTGDYGYNF. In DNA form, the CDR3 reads TGTGCCAGCAGCCAACCAACAGGAGACTATGGCTACAACTTC.

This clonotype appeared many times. The CDR3 spells CAWSVRQSSYNSPLHF. The CDR3 coding sequence is TGTGCCTGGAGTGTACGGCAGAGCTCCTATAATTCACCCCTCCACTTT. The chain couples TRBV30 to TRBJ1-6; D is unresolved. The germline V and J ends were trimmed by 0 bases and 0 bases, with 9 bases remaining between them. This CDR3 contains 16 residues. CDR1 and CDR2 (germline): GTSNPN, SVGIG (reference sequence).

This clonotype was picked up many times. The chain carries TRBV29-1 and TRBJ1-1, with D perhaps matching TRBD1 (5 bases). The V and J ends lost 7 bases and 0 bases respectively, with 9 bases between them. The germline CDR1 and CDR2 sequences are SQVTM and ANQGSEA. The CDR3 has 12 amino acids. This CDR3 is CSAGRMNTEAFF. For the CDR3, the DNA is TGCAGCGCGGGACGGATGAACACTGAAGCTTTCTTT.

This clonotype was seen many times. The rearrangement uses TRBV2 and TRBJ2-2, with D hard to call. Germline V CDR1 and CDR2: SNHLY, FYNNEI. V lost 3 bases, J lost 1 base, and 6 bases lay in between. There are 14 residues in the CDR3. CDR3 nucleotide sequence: TGTGCCAGCAGTGAGTTTTTGAACACCGGGGAGCTGTTTTTT. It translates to CASSEFLNTGELFF. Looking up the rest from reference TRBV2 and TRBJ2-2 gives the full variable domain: EPEVTQTPSHQVTQMGQEVILRCVPISNHLYFYWYRQILGQKVEFLVSFYNNEISEKSEIFDDQFSVERPDGSNFTLKIRSTKLEDSAMYFCASSEFLNTGELFFGEGSRLTVL.

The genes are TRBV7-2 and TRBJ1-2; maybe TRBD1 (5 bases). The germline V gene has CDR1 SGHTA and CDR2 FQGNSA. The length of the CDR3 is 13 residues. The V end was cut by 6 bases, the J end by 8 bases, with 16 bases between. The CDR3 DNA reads TGTGCCAGCAGGCAACTTGGGGGAGGCGGCTACACCTTC. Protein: CASRQLGGGGYTF.

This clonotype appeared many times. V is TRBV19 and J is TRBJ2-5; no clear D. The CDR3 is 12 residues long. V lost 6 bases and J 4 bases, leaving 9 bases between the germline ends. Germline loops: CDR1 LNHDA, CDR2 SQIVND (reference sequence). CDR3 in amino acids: CASSESRETQYF. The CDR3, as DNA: TGTGCCAGTAGCGAGTCAAGAGAGACCCAGTACTTC.

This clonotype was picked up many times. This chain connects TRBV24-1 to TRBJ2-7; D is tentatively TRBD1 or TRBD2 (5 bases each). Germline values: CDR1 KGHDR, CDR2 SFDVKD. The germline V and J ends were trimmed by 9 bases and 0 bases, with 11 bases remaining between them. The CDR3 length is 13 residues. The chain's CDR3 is CATGRGGSYEQYF. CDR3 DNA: TGTGCCACCGGCCGGGGCGGCTCCTACGAGCAGTACTTC.